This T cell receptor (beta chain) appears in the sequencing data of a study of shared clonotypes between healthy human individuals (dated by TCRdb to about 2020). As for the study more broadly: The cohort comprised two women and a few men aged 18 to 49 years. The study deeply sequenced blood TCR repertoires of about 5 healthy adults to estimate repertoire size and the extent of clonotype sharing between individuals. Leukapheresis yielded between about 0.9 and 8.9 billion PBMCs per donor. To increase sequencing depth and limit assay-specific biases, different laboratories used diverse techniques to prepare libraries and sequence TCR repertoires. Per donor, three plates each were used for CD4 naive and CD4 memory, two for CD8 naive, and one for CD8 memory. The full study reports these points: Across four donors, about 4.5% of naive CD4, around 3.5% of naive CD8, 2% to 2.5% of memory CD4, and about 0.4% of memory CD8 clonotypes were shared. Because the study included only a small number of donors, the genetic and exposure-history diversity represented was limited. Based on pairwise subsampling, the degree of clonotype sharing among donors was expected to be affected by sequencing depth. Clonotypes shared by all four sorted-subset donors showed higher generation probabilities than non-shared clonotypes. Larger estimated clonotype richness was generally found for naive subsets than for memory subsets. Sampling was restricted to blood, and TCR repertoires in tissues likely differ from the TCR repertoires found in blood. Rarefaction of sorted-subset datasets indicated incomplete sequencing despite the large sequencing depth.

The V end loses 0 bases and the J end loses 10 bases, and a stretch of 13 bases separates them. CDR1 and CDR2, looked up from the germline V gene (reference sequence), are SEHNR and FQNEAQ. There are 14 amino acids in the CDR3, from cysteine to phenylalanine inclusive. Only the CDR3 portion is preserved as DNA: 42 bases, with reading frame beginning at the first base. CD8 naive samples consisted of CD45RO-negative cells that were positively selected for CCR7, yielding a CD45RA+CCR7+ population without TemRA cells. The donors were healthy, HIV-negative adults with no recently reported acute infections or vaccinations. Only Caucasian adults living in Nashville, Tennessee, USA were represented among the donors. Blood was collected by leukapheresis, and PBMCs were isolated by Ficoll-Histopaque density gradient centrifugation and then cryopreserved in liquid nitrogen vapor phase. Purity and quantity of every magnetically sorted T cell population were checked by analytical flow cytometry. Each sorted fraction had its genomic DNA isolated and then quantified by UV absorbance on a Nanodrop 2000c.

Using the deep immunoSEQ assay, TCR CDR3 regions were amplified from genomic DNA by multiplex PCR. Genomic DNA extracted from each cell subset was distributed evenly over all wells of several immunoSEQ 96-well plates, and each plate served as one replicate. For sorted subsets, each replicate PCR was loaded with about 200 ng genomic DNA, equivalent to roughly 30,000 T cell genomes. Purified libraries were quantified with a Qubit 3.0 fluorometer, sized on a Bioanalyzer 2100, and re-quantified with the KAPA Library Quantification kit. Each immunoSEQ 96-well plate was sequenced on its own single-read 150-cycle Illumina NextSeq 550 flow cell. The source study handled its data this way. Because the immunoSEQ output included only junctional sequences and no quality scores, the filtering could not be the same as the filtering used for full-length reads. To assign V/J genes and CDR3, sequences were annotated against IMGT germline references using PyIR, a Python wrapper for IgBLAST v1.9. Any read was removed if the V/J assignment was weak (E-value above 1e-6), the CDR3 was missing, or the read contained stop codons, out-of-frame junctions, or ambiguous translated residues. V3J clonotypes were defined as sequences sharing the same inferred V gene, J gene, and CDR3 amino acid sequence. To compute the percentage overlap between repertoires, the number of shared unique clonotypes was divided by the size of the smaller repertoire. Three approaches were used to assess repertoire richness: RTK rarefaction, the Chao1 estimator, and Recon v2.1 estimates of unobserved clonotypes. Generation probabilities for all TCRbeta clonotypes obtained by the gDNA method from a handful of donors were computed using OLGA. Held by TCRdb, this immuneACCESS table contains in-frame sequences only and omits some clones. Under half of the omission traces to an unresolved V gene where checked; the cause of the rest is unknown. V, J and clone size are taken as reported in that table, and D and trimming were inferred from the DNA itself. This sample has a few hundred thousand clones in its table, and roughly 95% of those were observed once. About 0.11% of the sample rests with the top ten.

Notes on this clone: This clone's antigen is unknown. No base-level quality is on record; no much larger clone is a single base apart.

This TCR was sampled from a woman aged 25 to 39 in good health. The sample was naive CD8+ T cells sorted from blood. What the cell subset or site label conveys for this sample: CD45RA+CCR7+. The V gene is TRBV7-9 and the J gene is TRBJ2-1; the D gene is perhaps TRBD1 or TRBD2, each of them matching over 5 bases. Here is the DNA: TGTGCCAGCAGCTTAGCGGGAGCAAAGGGGGAGCAGTTCTTC. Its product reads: CASSLAGAKGEQFF.